The clone carrying this T cell receptor beta chain occurred a few times. One entry per CDR3 protein results from TCRdb running MiXCR on the reads. The data hold hundreds of thousands of distinct CDR3 sequences, with 24% observed a single time. The sample is drawn from a study of T cell repertoires in cytomegalovirus infection. This CDR3 contains 14 residues. Germline lookup yields CDR1 LNHDA and CDR2 SQIVND (reference sequence). Trimming removed 4 bases at V and 3 bases at J, with 10 bases between. The V and J genes are TRBV19 and TRBJ2-1, with a tentative D call TRBD2 (5 bases). The sequence came from a human donor in good health (CMV status not recorded). Some clones in this sample may be carry-over from other donors' samples. The material sequenced was CD8+ T cells from PBMCs. The CDR3, as DNA: TGTGCCAGTAGTACCGCCGGAGGCTACAATGAGCAGTTCTTC. Translation gives CASSTAGGYNEQFF.